The entry below gives a single T cell receptor (beta chain) sequence along with its context. Its specificity is unknown. This sample was included in a study of blood T cells in healthy people across ages. Overall study findings and caveats: TCR beta diversity, measured per million T cells, fell in a roughly linear way with age.

The CDR3 has 15 residues. In germline, CDR1 is SEHNR, CDR2 FQNEAQ (reference sequence). The ends were cut back, 1 base at V and 3 bases at J, with 13 bases in the middle. Then a second PCR, running about 6 to 11 cycles, was carried out with a sample-barcoded 5' primer and a J-beta primer mix. All samples gave at least 2.5 million CDR3-containing paired-end reads. TCRdb recomputed calls from the 5' RACE reads with MiXCR, one row per CDR3 protein. The table lists approximately 490,000 distinct CDR3 sequences, 20% to 30% of them singletons, with around 10% in the top ten. This sample also belongs to another study, concerning T cells of mothers and their children.

The sample consisted of blood. V is TRBV7-9 and J is TRBJ2-7; no reliable D call. The receptor was isolated from a boy between 10 and 17 years old in good health. The DNA of the CDR3 is TGTGCCAGCAGCTTAGTTTCGGCCGGGCTCTACGAGCAGTACTTC. As protein: CASSLVSAGLYEQYF. Filled out from reference TRBV7-9 and TRBJ2-7, the complete variable domain reads DTGVSQNPRHKITKRGQNVTFRCDPISEHNRLYWYRQTLGQGPEFLTYFQNEAQLEKSRLLSDRFSAERPKGSFSTLEIQRTEQGDSAMYLCASSLVSAGLYEQYFGPGTRLTVT.